What follows are 13 T cell receptor beta chains derived from one specimen sequenced in a study of T cells in Graves' hyperthyroidism and ophthalmopathy. TCR beta CDR3 sequences were amplified from RNA transcripts. The primer set for the first-round RT-PCR of the TCR CDR3 was HTBI. TCRdb re-analysed the multiplex PCR reads in MiXCR, keeping a single row per CDR3 protein. The data contain about 400,000 distinct CDR3 sequences, 15% of them singletons. Sequencing used blood. The receptor source for this set is a young woman with Graves' hyperthyroidism.

This clonotype has only a few counts. CDR3 loop: CASSPSLAEEKGNEQFF. DNA of the CDR3: TGTGCCAGCAGCCCCTCACTAGCGGAGGAAAAGGGCAATGAGCAGTTCTTC. This chain uses TRBV7-9 with TRBJ2-1; 8 bases fit TRBD2. CDR1 and CDR2 (germline): SEHNR, FQNEAQ (reference sequence). J lost 6 bases, V lost 5 bases, and 15 bases had no gene match. The CDR3 loop spans 17 amino acids.

The chain links TRBV4-1 to TRBJ2-2, with D possibly matching TRBD1 (5 bases). V lost 4 bases and J 4 bases, leaving 16 bases between the germline ends. Per the germline V gene, CDR1 is MGHRA and CDR2 is YSYEKL. This CDR3 is built from 16 residues. The CDR3 loop reads CASSREPGRRTGELFF. In DNA form, the CDR3 reads TGCGCCAGCAGCCGAGAGCCAGGGCGTCGCACCGGGGAGCTGTTTTTT.

This clonotype was detected ten times or more. The chain is built from TRBV27 and TRBJ2-7, with a tentative D call TRBD1 (6 bases). Trimming pared 6 bases from V and 7 bases from J, leaving 19 bases between. This CDR3 is 14 amino acids long. Per the germline V gene, CDR1 is MNHEY and CDR2 is SMNVEV (reference sequence). The CDR3 protein is CASSPGHETREQYF. The CDR3 DNA follows: TGTGCCAGCAGCCCGGGACACGAAACTAGAGAGCAGTACTTC.

This clonotype was counted at least ten times. The chain is built from TRBV18 and TRBJ1-5, with D tentatively TRBD1 (5 bases). Germline values: CDR1 KGHSH, CDR2 LQKENI. V was clipped by 6 bases and J by 4 bases, with 13 bases between them. The CDR3 spans 14 residues. In DNA form, the CDR3 reads TGTGCCAGCTCCGGGGACGGGGGTAATCAGCCCCAGCATTTT. Residues: CASSGDGGNQPQHF.

The chain is built from TRBV20-1 and TRBJ2-7, with 14 bases that match TRBD2. The CDR3 totals 14 residues. The V gene's germline CDR1 is DFQATT and CDR2 SNEGSKA (reference sequence). CDR3 protein: CSPRLAGGPGEQYF. The DNA of the CDR3 is TGCAGCCCTCGACTAGCGGGAGGGCCGGGCGAGCAGTACTTC.

This clonotype was detected many times. An end of the junction does not agree with germline; a read error may underlie this. The chain uses TRBV30 and TRBJ1-5; a possible D gene is TRBD1 (6 bases). CDR3 size: 15 residues. In germline, CDR1 is GTSNPN, CDR2 SVGIG (reference sequence). This CDR3 reads CAWTRTGTGNQPQHF. The CDR3 DNA sequence: TGTGCCTGGACGCGAACAGGGACGGGCAACCAGCCCCAGCATTTT.

This clonotype was counted many times. This sequence joins TRBV15 and TRBJ2-7, with D possibly matching TRBD2 (6 bases). The CDR3 loop spans 15 amino acids. The ends were cut back, 0 bases at V and 3 bases at J, with 12 bases in the middle. Germline values: CDR1 LNHNV, CDR2 YYDKDF (reference sequence). The CDR3 bases are TGTGCCACCAGCAGAGATTCTGGGGACTTCTACGAGCAGTACTTC. Encoded protein: CATSRDSGDFYEQYF.

On this clonotype: This sequence may be a read error, since a much larger clone differs from it by one base. This chain links TRBV2 with TRBJ2-5, with a tentative D call TRBD2 (6 bases). Trimming shortened V by 10 bases and J by 5 bases, and 17 bases separated the two germline ends. Germline V gene sequence: CDR1 SNHLY, CDR2 FYNNEI. This CDR3 contains 13 residues. This CDR3 is CATAAQGRETQYF. The CDR3 nucleotides are TGTGCCACCGCGGCCCAAGGGAGGGAGACCCAGTACTTC.

This clonotype was detected a few times. A much larger clone lies a single base off, so this may be a read error. The conserved phenylalanine or tryptophan is not found at the CDR3 terminus, so this likely reflects a read error. The V call is TRBV28, the J call TRBJ1-2, with a weak D call TRBD1 (5 bases). V was shortened by 5 bases and J by 0 bases, with 13 bases between the two germline ends. From germline, CDR1 is MDHEN and CDR2 SYDVKM. The CDR3 is made up of 15 amino acids. CDR3 bases: TGTGCCAGCAGTCCCGGGACTCCGGCTAACTATGGCTACACCTCC. The encoded protein is CASSPGTPANYGYTS.

This clonotype was observed many times. CDR3 DNA sequence: TGTGCCAGCAGTTACGGGGGTATGACTGAAGCTTTCTTT. It specifies CASSYGGMTEAFF. The chain employs TRBV6-5 and TRBJ1-1, with TRBD1 as a possible D gene (5 bases). CDR3 length equals 13 residues. Germline lookup yields CDR1 MNHEY and CDR2 SVGAGI. V was shortened by 2 bases and J by 5 bases, with 9 bases between the two germline ends.

This clonotype showed up just a few times. The chain couples TRBV20-1 to TRBJ2-3, with D possibly TRBD2 on 5 matching bases. The CDR3 spans 13 residues. Germline CDR1 DFQATT, CDR2 SNEGSKA (reference sequence). V was clipped by 4 bases and J by 5 bases, with 13 bases between them. CDR3 sequence reads: CSAIRGRLDTQYF. For the CDR3, the DNA is TGCAGTGCTATCCGGGGAAGATTAGATACGCAGTATTTT.

The chain employs TRBV25-1 and TRBJ2-1; D may be TRBD1 (6 bases). Germline values: CDR1 MGHDK, CDR2 SYGVNS. V lost 6 bases to trimming and J lost 0 bases, with 15 bases between them. This CDR3 comprises 16 residues. The CDR3, as DNA: TGTGCCAGCAGCTCCCACAGGGCTAGCTCCTACAATGAGCAGTTCTTC. Translating it yields CASSSHRASSYNEQFF.

This clonotype was picked up a small number of times. This chain links TRBV20-1 with TRBJ2-5, with 11 bases aligning to TRBD1. There are 14 residues in the CDR3. The germline V gene encodes CDR1 DFQATT and CDR2 SNEGSKA (reference sequence). CDR3 sequence reads: CSRHGTGGWETQYF. CDR3 nucleotides: TGCAGCCGGCATGGGACAGGGGGTTGGGAGACCCAGTACTTC.